The 3 T cell receptor beta chains listed next were all sequenced from one sample in a study of blood T cell repertoires in COVID-19. Sequencing used immunoSEQ multiplex PCR; TCRdb keeps in-frame clones, though not all of them. The repertoire holds about 33,000 clones, with roughly 88% as singletons. The sequenced sample consisted of peripheral blood. These receptors were collected from a human donor in a cohort sampled during active COVID-19.

The chain is built from TRBV6-5 and TRBJ1-1, with TRBD1 as a possible D gene (5 bases). CDR3 size: 15 residues. V lost 3 bases and J lost 1, with 12 bases in between. Germline-derived CDR1 and CDR2 are MNHEY and SVGAGI. CDR3 residues: CASSYEFTGNTEAFF. CDR3 sequence (DNA): TGTGCCAGCAGTTATGAATTTACAGGGAACACTGAAGCTTTCTTT.

The chain combines TRBV5-1 with TRBJ2-7; possible D gene TRBD2, 6 bases. V lost 1 base and J 4 bases, leaving 9 bases between the germline ends. Looked up from germline, CDR1 is SGHRS and CDR2 is YFSETQ. The length of the CDR3 is 13 residues. CDR3 amino acids: CASSLSAGYEQYF. In DNA form, the CDR3 reads TGCGCCAGCAGCTTGTCTGCGGGATACGAGCAGTACTTC.

The gene calls are TRBV3-1 (or the pseudogene TRBV3-2) and TRBJ2-7; no firm D call. This CDR3 is 11 amino acids long. Trimming pared 7 bases from V and 5 bases from J, leaving 9 bases between. Per the germline V gene, CDR1 is LGHDT and CDR2 is YNNKEL (reference sequence). The CDR3 sequence: CASMGAHEQYF. As DNA, the CDR3 is TGTGCCAGCATGGGCGCCCACGAGCAGTACTTC.